A single sample is the source of the 23 T cell receptor beta chains below, sequenced in a study of T cell clonality in common variable immunodeficiency (dated by TCRdb to between 2014 and 2017). The receptor library was made with the immunoSEQ multiplex PCR assay. TCRdb stores this immuneACCESS table with in-frame sequences only. Part of the clones is absent; in the studies checked, under half of the shortfall reflects unresolved V genes, and no reason is known for the rest. This sample was tabulated with around 50,000 clones, among which there are no singletons. The ten most abundant clones make up 1.8% of the sample. Specimen: peripheral blood mononuclear cells. Source of these receptors: a person aged 18-70 years in good health.

Ten or more counts support this clone. The sequenced part of the CDR3 DNA is TGTGCCAGCAGCTTTGGGACTAGCGGCACCTACGAG. Its translation is CASSFGTSGTYE. The whole CDR3 sequence is CASSFGTSGTYEQYF. The chain is built from TRBV11-2 and TRBJ2-7; 11 positions match TRBD2. The read stops 3 residues short of the end of the CDR3; the missing end is completed from the germline J gene. The CDR3 is 15 amino acids. The V and J ends lost 3 bases and 2 bases, in that order; junction bases with no gene match: 3. Germline CDR1 and CDR2: SGHAT and FQNNGV.

Ten or more counts support this clone. The read stops 3 residues short of the end of the CDR3; the missing end is completed from the germline J gene. This chain links TRBV12-5 with TRBJ2-7; 9 nucleotides agree with TRBD1. Germline assignment: CDR1 LGHNT and CDR2 FRNRAP. This CDR3 has 16 residues. V was pared by 2 bases and J by 2 bases, with 7 bases of the junction left unmatched. CDR3: CASGLSVDRGTYEQYF. The sequenced CDR3 bases are TGTGCTAGTGGTTTGTCGGTCGACAGGGGGACCTACGAG.

This clone was found many times. The read ends 3 residues shy of where the CDR3 ends; the end is completed using the germline J gene. The rearrangement links TRBV6-2 or TRBV6-3 to TRBJ2-1; a weak D match, TRBD2 (6 bases). Trimming left V 7 bases short and J 7 bases short, with 17 bases between. Germline V gene lookup returns CDR1 MNHEY and CDR2 SVGEGT. This CDR3 is 14 amino acids long. CDR3 bases read: TGTGCCAGCATCAGGGACTTCCTTAGGAATGAG. Its protein is CASIRDFLRNE. The CDR3 as a whole reads CASIRDFLRNEQFF.

This clone was detected ten times or more. Read data end 3 residues before the CDR3 end; the end is taken from the germline J gene. The rearrangement joins TRBV7-2 to TRBJ2-3; D may be TRBD2 (5 bases). The germline gives CDR1 SGHTA, CDR2 FQGNSA. The V end was cut by 2 bases, the J end by 6 bases, with 9 bases between. This CDR3 has 13 residues. CDR3 bases read: TGTGCCAGCAGCTTACCCTCGGGGGATACG. Its translation: CASSLPSGDT. The CDR3 as a whole reads CASSLPSGDTQYF.

This clone was seen repeatedly, ten times or more. Read data end 3 residues before the CDR3 end; the end is taken from the germline J gene. V and J are TRBV5-1 and TRBJ1-2; D is ambiguous. Germline CDR1 is SGHRS and CDR2 is YFSETQ. CDR3 size: 12 residues. CDR3 DNA (partial): TGCGCCAGCAGCCCGGTGGAGGGTAGC. Encoded protein: CASSPVEGS. The whole CDR3 sequence reads CASSPVEGSYTF.

This clone has at least ten counts. Germline and junction disagree at one end, which may indicate a read error. The CDR3 end is not reached by the read, which stops 3 residues before it; the germline J gene fills it in. This rearrangement joins TRBV4-2 to TRBJ2-3; 7 nucleotides agree with TRBD2. The germline gives CDR1 LGHNA, CDR2 YNFKEQ. The CDR3 covers 15 residues. CDR3 protein: CASSQDDKRGDTQYF. The sequenced part of the CDR3 DNA is TGCGCCAGCAGCCAAGATGATAAGCGGGGAGATACG.

This clone was seen many times. The CDR3 extends 3 residues past the end of the read, so its final part is completed from the germline J gene. V is TRBV7-2 and J is TRBJ1-4; no reliable D call. From germline, CDR1 is SGHTA and CDR2 FQGNSA. The CDR3 is made up of 15 amino acids. The V end lost 4 bases, the J end lost 6 bases, and 15 bases lay between the germline ends. CDR3 DNA (partial): TGTGCCAGCAGCTGGACTCAAGCCGGCGATGAAAAA. This translates into CASSWTQAGDEK. The entire CDR3 is CASSWTQAGDEKLFF.

This clone was seen a handful of times. The read is 3 residues too short to cover the CDR3 end, so that end is filled in from the germline J gene. The rearrangement joins TRBV2 to TRBJ2-3; 11 bases line up with TRBD2. Germline V gene sequence: CDR1 SNHLY, CDR2 FYNNEI. The CDR3 runs 17 residues. CDR3 DNA (partial): TGTGCCAGCAGCGCACCACTAGCGGGGGCGGAAGAAGAGACG. This translates into CASSAPLAGAEEET. The CDR3 reads in full as CASSAPLAGAEEETQYF. Variable domain in full (rest from reference TRBV2 and TRBJ2-3): EPEVTQTPSHQVTQMGQEVILRCVPISNHLYFYWYRQILGQKVEFLVSFYNNEISEKSEIFDDQFSVERPDGSNFTLKIRSTKLEDSAMYFCASSAPLAGAEEETQYFGPGTRLTVL.

Points on this clone: The read stops 3 residues short of the end of the CDR3; the missing end is completed from the germline J gene. The rearrangement joins TRBV11-3 to TRBJ2-1; 7 bases fit TRBD1. Germline V gene data show CDR1 as SGHNT and CDR2 as YENEEA. V was pared by 1 base and J by 4 bases, with 4 bases of the junction left unmatched. This CDR3 region has 15 residues. Incomplete CDR3 DNA: TGTGCCAGCAGCTTAGCCGGGACAGAATACAATGAG. It yields the protein CASSLAGTEYNE. The whole CDR3 sequence is CASSLAGTEYNEQFF.

The sample holds many counts of this clone. The CDR3 DNA, read in part, is TGCAGCGTTGAAGATCGCCAGGGATTTTCCTACAATGAG. This codes for CSVEDRQGFSYNE. The whole CDR3 sequence reads CSVEDRQGFSYNEQFF. The rearrangement joins TRBV29-1 to TRBJ2-1, with a weak D call TRBD1 (5 bases). The read stops 3 residues short of the end of the CDR3; the missing end is completed from the germline J gene. The CDR3 consists of 16 residues. V was trimmed by 0 bases and J by 1 base, leaving 13 bases between them. Germline V gene sequence: CDR1 SQVTM, CDR2 ANQGSEA.

This clone was observed many times. The CDR3 extends 3 residues past the end of the read, so its final part is completed from the germline J gene. This chain connects TRBV19 to TRBJ2-7, with D perhaps TRBD1 (6 bases). V lost 5 bases and J 4 bases, leaving 12 bases between the germline ends. CDR1 and CDR2 from the germline V gene are LNHDA and SQIVND (reference sequence). The CDR3 is 13 amino acids. The sequenced CDR3 bases are TGTGCCAGTAGTGGGAAGAGGGGGTACGAG. It is translated as CASSGKRGYE. The entire CDR3 is CASSGKRGYEQYF. Together with reference TRBV19 and TRBJ2-7, the CDR3 gives the full variable domain: DGGITQSPKYLFRKEGQNVTLSCEQNLNHDAMYWYRQDPGQGLRLIYYSQIVNDFQKGDIAEGYSVSREKKESFPLTVTSAQKNPTAFYLCASSGKRGYEQYFGPGTRLTVT.

This clone has a count of ten or more. The CDR3 end falls 3 residues outside the read, so it is completed with the germline J gene. The rearrangement links TRBV23-1 to TRBJ1-2; 8 nucleotides agree with TRBD1. TRBV23-1 is filed as an ORF, its function uncertain. The CDR3 loop spans 16 amino acids. The ends lost 6 bases at V and 2 bases at J; junction bases unmatched: 11. CDR3 region: CASRIAPGQENYGYTF. The part of the CDR3 DNA that was read is TGCGCCAGCAGAATAGCCCCGGGACAGGAAAACTATGGC.

Remarks on this clone: Read coverage stops 3 residues before the CDR3 terminus; the germline J gene supplies the remainder. The V gene is TRBV11-2, the J gene TRBJ2-3; a weak D match, TRBD2 (5 bases). Germline CDR1 reads SGHAT; CDR2 reads FQNNGV. This CDR3 contains 15 residues. CDR3 DNA (partial): TGTGCCAGCAGCTTAGTGCCTAGCTGGCAGCCCCCG. It yields the protein CASSLVPSWQPP. The full CDR3 reads CASSLVPSWQPPQYF.

This clone was counted ten times or more. A junction end diverges from the germline sequence, so it may reflect a read error. The CDR3 end falls 3 residues outside the read, so it is completed with the germline J gene. The chain has TRBV4-2 and TRBJ1-5; D is unresolved. CDR3 length: 14 amino acids. Germline-derived CDR1 and CDR2 are LGHNA and YNFKEQ. This chain's CDR3 is CASSQGQVNQPQHF. The CDR3 DNA, read in part, is TGCGCCAGCAGCCAAGGTCAGGTTAATCAGCCC.

This clone was detected ten times or more. CDR3 residues: CSAGSGREVFETQYF. The CDR3 DNA, read in part, is TGCAGTGCTGGTAGCGGGAGGGAAGTGTTTGAGACC. This chain connects TRBV20-1 to TRBJ2-5, with TRBD2 matching 11 bases. Coverage ceases 3 residues before the CDR3 finishes, and the germline J gene fills in the end. The V and J ends lost 5 bases and 5 bases, in that order; junction bases with no gene match: 10. CDR1 DFQATT and CDR2 SNEGSKA come from the germline V gene (reference sequence). The CDR3 has 15 residues.

This clone came up a few times. CDR3 DNA, as far as it was read: TGTGCCAGCCTTCGAGCGGGGGCATACGAC. This encodes CASLRAGAYD. The complete CDR3 protein is CASLRAGAYDYTF. V usage is TRBV6-2 or TRBV6-3 and J usage is TRBJ1-2; D is possibly TRBD1 (6 bases). The read comes to an end 3 residues before the CDR3 does, leaving the germline J gene to fill in the end. There are 13 residues in the CDR3. CDR1 MNHEY and CDR2 SVGEGT come from the germline V gene.

In this sample, this clone turned up many times. The missing CDR3 end, 3 residues past where the read stops, is filled in from the germline J gene. V gene TRBV7-3 combines with J gene TRBJ2-1, with 7 bases fitting TRBD2. The CDR3 is made up of 15 amino acids. The germline gives CDR1 SGHTA, CDR2 FQGTGA. Losses at the gene ends were 2 bases for V and 6 bases for J; bases not matched to a gene: 7. The part of the CDR3 DNA that was read is TGTGCCAGCAGCTTAGCTCCTAGCGGCTTCAATGAG. Encoded protein: CASSLAPSGFNE. The complete CDR3 reads CASSLAPSGFNEQFF.

In regard to this clone: The read finishes 3 residues shy of the CDR3 end, and the germline J gene is used to complete it. This chain links TRBV7-8 with TRBJ1-5; perhaps TRBD1 as D (5 bases). The CDR3 extends over 14 amino acids. From germline, CDR1 is SGHVS and CDR2 FQNEAQ. Trimming pared 6 bases from V and 3 bases from J, leaving 12 bases between. The sequenced CDR3 bases are TGTGCCAGCAGACGGCAGGGCGACAATCAGCCC. Its protein is CASRRQGDNQP. The whole CDR3 is CASRRQGDNQPQHF.

This clone was seen ten or more times. The read comes to an end 3 residues before the CDR3 does, leaving the germline J gene to fill in the end. This chain uses TRBV20-1 with TRBJ2-5; 7 bases fit TRBD2. The CDR3 has 12 residues. Germline CDR1 is DFQATT and CDR2 is SNEGSKA (reference sequence). Trimming removed 7 bases from V and 4 bases from J; junction bases left unmatched: 6. Incomplete CDR3 DNA: TGCAGTGTTACCAGGGAGGGAGAGACC. Encoded protein: CSVTREGET. The entire CDR3 protein is CSVTREGETQYF.

This clone showed up many times. The CDR3 end falls 3 residues outside the read, so it is completed with the germline J gene. The chain combines TRBV11-2 with TRBJ2-7; the match to TRBD2 covers 7 bases. This CDR3 is 15 amino acids long. The trim removed 5 bases at V and 3 bases at J, leaving 10 bases unmatched. Germline loops: CDR1 SGHAT, CDR2 FQNNGV. This CDR3 is CASSEVAGESYEQYF. The DNA read from the CDR3 is TGTGCCAGCAGCGAAGTCGCGGGAGAGAGCTACGAG.

This clone has more than one count but fewer than ten. Read data end 3 residues before the CDR3 end; the end is taken from the germline J gene. The chain joins TRBV20-1 to TRBJ1-4; 9 bases match TRBD1. Germline values: CDR1 DFQATT, CDR2 SNEGSKA (reference sequence). The CDR3 spans 17 residues. Here the CDR3 reads CSARDLSSGTGNSPLFF. The CDR3 DNA, read in part, is TGCAGTGCTAGAGATCTAAGTAGCGGGACAGGGAATTCACCA.

This clone was seen a few times. The CDR3 end lies 3 residues beyond the end of the read and is filled in from the germline J gene. The J gene is TRBJ2-5, the V gene TRBV2, with 8 bases fitting TRBD2. From germline, CDR1 is SNHLY and CDR2 FYNNEI. Trimming took 6 bases from V and 5 from J; bases not matched to a gene: 11. The CDR3 sequence is 15 residues long. CDR3 sequence reads: CASRRLPKRGETQYF. The CDR3 DNA, read in part, is TGTGCCAGCAGACGCCTACCCAAGCGGGGGGAGACC.

This clone was seen ten or more times. The read finishes 3 residues shy of the CDR3 end, and the germline J gene is used to complete it. The chain has TRBV30 and TRBJ1-4; tentatively, D is TRBD1 (6 bases). This CDR3 contains 17 residues. Germline V gene sequence: CDR1 GTSNPN, CDR2 SVGIG (reference sequence). The V end was cut by 2 bases, the J end by 6 bases, with 22 bases between. The CDR3 reads CAWSPRGWGRGDEKLFF. Partial CDR3 DNA: TGTGCCTGGAGTCCCCGAGGTTGGGGGCGAGGAGATGAAAAA.